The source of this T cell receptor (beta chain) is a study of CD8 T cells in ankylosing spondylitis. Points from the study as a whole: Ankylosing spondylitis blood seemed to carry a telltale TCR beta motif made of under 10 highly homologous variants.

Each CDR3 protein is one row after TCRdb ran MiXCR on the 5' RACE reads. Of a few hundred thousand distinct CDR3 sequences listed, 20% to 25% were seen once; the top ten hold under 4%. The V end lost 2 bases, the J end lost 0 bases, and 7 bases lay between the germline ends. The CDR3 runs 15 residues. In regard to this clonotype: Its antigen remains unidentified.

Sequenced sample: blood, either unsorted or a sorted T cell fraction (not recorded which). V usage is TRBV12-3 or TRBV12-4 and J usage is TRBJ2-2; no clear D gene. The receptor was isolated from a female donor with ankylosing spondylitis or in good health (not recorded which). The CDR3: CASSLHTANTGELFF. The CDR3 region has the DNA TGTGCCAGCAGTTTACACACGGCGAACACCGGGGAGCTGTTTTTT.